These 30 T cell receptor beta chains share one sample of origin, sequenced in a study of blood T cell repertoires in COVID-19 (dated by TCRdb to 2018 to 2021). Libraries were constructed by the immunoSEQ multiplex PCR assay. The source is immuneACCESS, and TCRdb retained only in-frame sequences with V and J called. Part of the clones is not carried over; for the studies checked, unresolved V genes explain less than half of this, and the remainder is unexplained. In all, the sample holds 100,000 or so clones, and roughly 80% of those were seen once. About an eighth of the sample belongs to the ten largest clones. The specimen was peripheral blood. These receptors originate from a man between 50 and 59 years old with active or convalescent COVID-19.

The CDR3 region is CATTNLGTSRTLEQYF. The CDR3 nucleotides read TGTGCCACTACCAACCTCGGGACTAGCAGGACGCTCGAGCAGTACTTC. The chain carries TRBV14 and TRBJ2-7; 9 positions agree with TRBD2. The germline gives CDR1 SGHDN, CDR2 FVKESK. J gave up 6 bases and V 10 bases, and 19 bases lay outside the gene matches. The CDR3 spans 16 residues.

The V gene is TRBV13, the J gene TRBJ2-3; the match to TRBD1 covers 8 bases. The germline V gene has CDR1 PRHDT and CDR2 FYEKMQ (reference sequence). This CDR3 has 15 residues. Germline trimming cut 2 bases from V and 4 bases from J; bases unmatched to any gene: 5. CDR3 in DNA: TGTGCCAGCAGCTTACCGACAGGGGCGCCAGATACGCAGTATTTT. This sequence encodes CASSLPTGAPDTQYF.

The rearrangement links TRBV27 to TRBJ2-7, with TRBD2 matching over 8 bases. This CDR3 comprises 18 residues. The V and J ends lost 6 bases and 2 bases, in that order; junction bases with no gene match: 18. Germline values: CDR1 MNHEY, CDR2 SMNVEV (reference sequence). CDR3 region: CASSFSFPVSGTAYEQYF. As DNA, the CDR3 is TGTGCCAGCAGCTTCTCTTTCCCCGTTAGCGGGACCGCCTACGAGCAGTACTTC.

This clone was observed once. V is TRBV29-1 and J is TRBJ2-1; a weak D match, TRBD1 (6 bases). Trimming shortened V by 3 bases and J by 7 bases, and 10 bases separated the two germline ends. This CDR3 is 12 amino acids long. From germline, CDR1 is SQVTM and CDR2 ANQGSEA. CDR3 bases: TGCAGCGTTGACACAACAGGGAATGAGCAGTTCTTC. It specifies CSVDTTGNEQFF.

The J gene is TRBJ2-1, the V gene TRBV18; 11 bases map to TRBD2. V dropped 2 bases and J dropped 7; count of bases not matched to a gene: 4. Germline assignment: CDR1 KGHSH and CDR2 LQKENI. The CDR3 length is 15 residues. The CDR3 bases are TGTGCCAGCTCACCAGCTAGCGGGAGGAGAAATGAGCAGTTCTTC. This codes for CASSPASGRRNEQFF.

The chain joins TRBV24-1 to TRBJ2-1, with TRBD1 as a possible D gene (6 bases). CDR3 length equals 17 residues. The germline V and J ends were trimmed by 2 bases and 1 base, with 14 bases remaining between them. Germline V gene sequence: CDR1 KGHDR, CDR2 SFDVKD. For the CDR3, the DNA is TGTGCCACCAGTGATTCCCCCGGGACAACTTCCTACAATGAGCAGTTCTTC. It translates to CATSDSPGTTSYNEQFF.

The chain uses TRBV6-5 and TRBJ1-2; D is unresolved. The germline gives CDR1 MNHEY, CDR2 SVGAGI. This CDR3 has 13 residues. V was cut by 6 bases and J by 0 bases, with 8 bases left in between. The CDR3 sequence: CASRRDSNYGYTF. The CDR3 DNA follows: TGTGCCAGCAGGAGAGACTCTAACTATGGCTACACCTTC.

The rearrangement joins TRBV28 to TRBJ2-2; no clear D. Germline V lookup: CDR1 MDHEN, CDR2 SYDVKM. The CDR3 is 13 residues long. The V and J ends lost 3 bases and 9 bases respectively, with 11 bases between them. The CDR3 region is CASSLSLARELFF. CDR3 DNA sequence: TGTGCCAGCAGTTTGAGCCTCGCCAGGGAGCTGTTTTTT.

The chain has TRBV10-2 and TRBJ2-7; a possible D gene is TRBD2 (6 bases). V was clipped by 8 bases and J by 2 bases, with 19 bases between them. Per the germline V gene, CDR1 is WSHSY and CDR2 is SAAADI. This CDR3 is 15 amino acids long. The CDR3 DNA reads as TGCGCCAGCTCACCCTCGGGGGACCGCCCCTACGAGCAGTACTTC. This encodes CASSPSGDRPYEQYF.

This clone was recorded once. V usage is TRBV12-5 and J usage is TRBJ1-1; perhaps TRBD1 as D (5 bases). This CDR3 spans 14 amino acids. Germline V gene data show CDR1 as LGHNT and CDR2 as FRNRAP. Trimming stripped 5 bases from V and 4 bases from J, with 14 bases between. The CDR3 is CASGPSGRGTEAFF. The CDR3 bases are TGTGCTAGTGGTCCGTCAGGGAGGGGCACTGAAGCTTTCTTT.

This sequence joins TRBV5-1 and TRBJ1-2, with D tentatively TRBD1 (5 bases). This CDR3 region has 14 residues. The V end lost 4 bases, the J end lost 7 bases, and 17 bases lay between the germline ends. Germline CDR1 and CDR2: SGHRS and YFSETQ. CDR3 DNA: TGCGCCAGCAGCCGTAAGGACAAGTCTTTTGGCTACACCTTC. It codes for CASSRKDKSFGYTF. Full variable domain (outside the CDR3, taken from reference TRBV5-1 and TRBJ1-2): KAGVTQTPRYLIKTRGQQVTLSCSPISGHRSVSWYQQTPGQGLQFLFEYFSETQRNKGNFPGRFSGRQFSNSRSEMNVSTLELGDSALYLCASSRKDKSFGYTFGSGTRLTVV.

CDR3 bases: TGTGCCAGCAGCGTTTTGGCCCAAAAACTGTTTTTT. Amino acid sequence: CASSVLAQKLFF. The genes are TRBV12-3 or TRBV12-4 and TRBJ1-4; D is undetermined. The V and J ends lost 6 bases and 9 bases respectively, with 11 bases between them. The CDR3 covers 12 residues.

The rearrangement uses TRBV14 and TRBJ1-5; no clear D gene. The V gene lost 5 bases and the J gene lost 0 bases, with 5 bases spanning the gap. CDR3 length equals 13 residues. Germline CDR1 SGHDN, CDR2 FVKESK. Here the CDR3 reads CASSENSNQPQHF. The CDR3 bases are TGTGCCAGCAGCGAGAATAGCAATCAGCCCCAGCATTTT.

The chain is built from TRBV2 and TRBJ1-3, with D hard to call. There are 16 residues in the CDR3. Trimming cost V 4 bases and J 0 bases, with 13 bases left between them. Germline CDR1 reads SNHLY; CDR2 reads FYNNEI. This chain's CDR3 is CASSVFSGGSGNTIYF. In nucleotides, the CDR3 is TGTGCCAGCAGTGTATTCTCGGGAGGCTCTGGAAACACCATATATTTT. Complete variable domain (other parts from reference TRBV2 and TRBJ1-3): EPEVTQTPSHQVTQMGQEVILRCVPISNHLYFYWYRQILGQKVEFLVSFYNNEISEKSEIFDDQFSVERPDGSNFTLKIRSTKLEDSAMYFCASSVFSGGSGNTIYFGEGSWLTVV.

There are a few counts of this clone. CDR3 bases: TGTGCCCCGGCTTTGGAGGGGAGGCAAGAGACCCAGTACTTC. Translation: CAPALEGRQETQYF. The genes are TRBV6-5 and TRBJ2-5, with D perhaps TRBD2 (6 bases). V shed 11 bases and J shed 2 bases, with 18 bases lying between them. The CDR3 contains 14 residues. The germline gives CDR1 MNHEY, CDR2 SVGAGI.

The V gene is TRBV7-3, the J gene TRBJ2-7; 8 nucleotides match TRBD1. The V gene end was trimmed by 5 bases and the J gene end by 6 bases; junction bases not matched to a gene: 6. Germline V lookup: CDR1 SGHTA, CDR2 FQGTGA. This CDR3 has 13 residues. CDR3 protein: CASSRQGWGEQYF. CDR3 coding DNA: TGTGCCAGCAGCCGACAGGGGTGGGGCGAGCAGTACTTC.

This sequence joins TRBV19 and TRBJ2-1; 8 nucleotides line up with TRBD2. The CDR3 runs to 14 residues. From germline, CDR1 is LNHDA and CDR2 SQIVND (reference sequence). V gave up 5 bases and J gave up 8 bases; unmatched junction bases: 8. The CDR3 here is CASSPPGLGYEQFF. The CDR3 nucleotides read TGTGCCAGTAGTCCGCCGGGACTAGGATATGAGCAGTTCTTC.

The chain couples TRBV27 to TRBJ2-5; tentatively, D is TRBD1 (5 bases). Germline V gene lookup returns CDR1 MNHEY and CDR2 SMNVEV (reference sequence). V gave up 5 bases and J gave up 10 bases, with 8 bases separating them. This CDR3 comprises 10 residues. In DNA form, the CDR3 reads TGTGCCAGCAGTCCCAGGGACCAGTACTTC. Its protein is CASSPRDQYF.

The chain recombines TRBV10-3 with TRBJ2-3, with D hard to call. Trimming shortened V by 0 bases and J by 5 bases, and 3 bases separated the two germline ends. Germline-derived CDR1 and CDR2 are ENHRY and SYGVKD. The CDR3 is 12 amino acids. CDR3 loop: CAISESRDTQYF. Written as DNA, the CDR3 is TGTGCCATCAGTGAGTCTAGAGATACGCAGTATTTT.

J is TRBJ2-1 and V is TRBV19; 8 positions agree with TRBD1. From germline, CDR1 is LNHDA and CDR2 SQIVND (reference sequence). J was trimmed by 2 bases and V by 8 bases; bases with no gene match: 5. There are 14 residues in the CDR3. CDR3 sequence reads: CASVDRGPYNEQFF. The CDR3 DNA reads as TGTGCCAGTGTAGACAGGGGACCCTACAATGAGCAGTTCTTC.

This chain joins TRBV2 and TRBJ2-2; 10 bases are a match to TRBD2. Germline CDR1 and CDR2: SNHLY and FYNNEI. Unmatched junction bases numbered 8, after V lost 6 bases and J lost 4 bases. The CDR3 sequence is 16 residues long. The DNA for the CDR3 is TGTGCCAGCAGGAGGCTAGCGGGAGCAGGCACCGGGGAGCTGTTTTTT. Protein: CASRRLAGAGTGELFF.

The chain has TRBV5-4 and TRBJ2-1, with TRBD2 identical over 7 bases. Looked up from germline, CDR1 is SGHNT and CDR2 is YYREEE (reference sequence). The CDR3 contains 15 residues. Unmatched junction bases numbered 5, after V lost 0 bases and J lost 5 bases. As DNA, the CDR3 is TGTGCCAGCAGCTTGGCTGGAGCGGGGAACAATGAGCAGTTCTTC. It encodes CASSLAGAGNNEQFF. The complete variable domain, with remaining parts taken from reference TRBV5-4 and TRBJ2-1, reads ETGVTQSPTHLIKTRGQQVTLRCSSQSGHNTVSWYQQALGQGPQFIFQYYREEENGRGNFPPRFSGLQFPNYSSELNVNALELDDSALYLCASSLAGAGNNEQFFGPGTRLTVL.

This clone has more than one count but fewer than ten. The chain is built from TRBV3-1 (or the pseudogene TRBV3-2) and TRBJ2-3; 9 bases are shared with TRBD1. Germline-derived CDR1 and CDR2 are LGHDT and YNNKEL (reference sequence). This CDR3 is 16 amino acids long. V shed 3 bases and J 5 bases; nucleotides not matched to a gene: 9. CDR3 coding DNA: TGTGCCAGCAGCCATGCCGACAGGGGGTGGGGAGATACGCAGTATTTT. Amino acids: CASSHADRGWGDTQYF.

The V gene is TRBV28, the J gene TRBJ1-2; 7 positions agree with TRBD1. The CDR3 is 13 residues long. Germline V gene data show CDR1 as MDHEN and CDR2 as SYDVKM. The junction had 3 bases not matched to a gene; V was cut back by 4 bases and J by 4 bases. The CDR3 loop reads CASSWGDSYGYTF. The CDR3 DNA sequence: TGTGCCAGCAGTTGGGGGGACAGCTATGGCTACACCTTC.

This clone turned up a few times. The J gene is TRBJ1-1, the V gene TRBV27, with TRBD1 matching 7 bases. The trim removed 6 bases at V and 4 bases at J, leaving 11 bases unmatched. In germline, CDR1 is MNHEY, CDR2 SMNVEV (reference sequence). This CDR3 comprises 15 residues. The CDR3 DNA is TGTGCCAGCAGATCTCGACAGGGCTTGGGCACTGAAGCTTTCTTT. Its protein product is CASRSRQGLGTEAFF.

The chain links TRBV30 to TRBJ1-1, with D unclear. V lost 4 bases and J 1 base, leaving 10 bases between the germline ends. This CDR3 spans 13 amino acids. Germline-derived CDR1 and CDR2 are GTSNPN and SVGIG (reference sequence). CDR3: CAWNMNKNTEAFF. The CDR3 DNA sequence: TGTGCCTGGAACATGAACAAGAACACTGAAGCTTTCTTT.

J is TRBJ1-5 and V is TRBV5-1; weak D call: TRBD1 (5 bases). The V and J ends lost 4 bases and 4 bases respectively, with 12 bases between them. CDR3 length: 14 amino acids. The germline V gene has CDR1 SGHRS and CDR2 YFSETQ. The CDR3 here is CASSQRGGNQPQHF. The CDR3 nucleotides read TGCGCCAGCAGCCAAAGGGGAGGAAATCAGCCCCAGCATTTT.

The rearrangement links TRBV4-2 to TRBJ2-1; D is unclear. With 0 bases removed from V and 5 bases from J, the gap between germline ends came to 11 bases. The germline CDR1 and CDR2 sequences are LGHNA and YNFKEQ. CDR3 length: 15 residues. This CDR3 reads CASSQEGRQNNEQFF. As DNA, the CDR3 is TGTGCCAGCAGCCAAGAAGGTAGACAAAACAATGAGCAGTTCTTC.

DNA of the CDR3: TGCGCCAGCAGCCAAGAAGGGTCGGGGGGCAATCAGCCCCAGCATTTT. It encodes CASSQEGSGGNQPQHF. This sequence joins TRBV4-1 and TRBJ1-5; D may be TRBD1 (5 bases). Germline-derived CDR1 and CDR2 are MGHRA and YSYEKL. This CDR3 region has 16 residues. Between the trimmed V and J ends, which lost 0 bases and 2 bases, there was a span of 11 bases.

CDR3 coding DNA: TGTGCCACCCAACAGGGGGCGCTGGGGGGGAAGACCCAGTACTTC. Residues: CATQQGALGGKTQYF. V gene TRBV2 combines with J gene TRBJ2-5; 9 bases line up with TRBD1. V dropped 10 bases and J dropped 6; count of bases not matched to a gene: 15. Germline-derived CDR1 and CDR2 are SNHLY and FYNNEI. The CDR3 is 15 amino acids.